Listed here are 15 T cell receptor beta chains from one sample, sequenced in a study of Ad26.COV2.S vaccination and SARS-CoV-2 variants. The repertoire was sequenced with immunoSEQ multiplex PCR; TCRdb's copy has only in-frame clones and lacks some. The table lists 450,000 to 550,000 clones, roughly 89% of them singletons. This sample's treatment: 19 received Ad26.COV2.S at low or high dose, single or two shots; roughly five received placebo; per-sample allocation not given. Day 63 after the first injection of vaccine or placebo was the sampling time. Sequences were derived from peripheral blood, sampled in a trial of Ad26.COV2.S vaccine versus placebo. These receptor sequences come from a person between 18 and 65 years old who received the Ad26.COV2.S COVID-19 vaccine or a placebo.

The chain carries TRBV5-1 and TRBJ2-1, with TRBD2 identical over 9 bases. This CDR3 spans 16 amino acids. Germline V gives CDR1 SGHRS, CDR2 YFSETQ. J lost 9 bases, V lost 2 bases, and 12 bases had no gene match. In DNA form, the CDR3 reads TGCGCCAGCAGCTTTGTAGTAGCGGGAGCTGAGGGTGAGCAGTTCTTC. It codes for CASSFVVAGAEGEQFF. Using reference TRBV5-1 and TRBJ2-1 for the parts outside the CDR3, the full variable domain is KAGVTQTPRYLIKTRGQQVTLSCSPISGHRSVSWYQQTPGQGLQFLFEYFSETQRNKGNFPGRFSGRQFSNSRSEMNVSTLELGDSALYLCASSFVVAGAEGEQFFGPGTRLTVL.

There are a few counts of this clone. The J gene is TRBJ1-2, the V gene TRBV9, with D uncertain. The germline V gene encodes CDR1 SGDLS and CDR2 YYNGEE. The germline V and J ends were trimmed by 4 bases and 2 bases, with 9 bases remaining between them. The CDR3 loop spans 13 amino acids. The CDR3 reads CASSPLRNYGYTF. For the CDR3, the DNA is TGTGCCAGCAGCCCCCTCCGGAACTATGGCTACACCTTC.

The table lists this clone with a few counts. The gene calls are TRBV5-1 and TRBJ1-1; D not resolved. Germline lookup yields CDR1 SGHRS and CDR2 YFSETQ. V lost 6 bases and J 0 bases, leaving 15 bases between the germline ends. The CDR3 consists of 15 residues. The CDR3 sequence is CASTLNPLMNTEAFF. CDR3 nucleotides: TGCGCCAGCACCCTTAACCCGCTCATGAACACTGAAGCTTTCTTT.

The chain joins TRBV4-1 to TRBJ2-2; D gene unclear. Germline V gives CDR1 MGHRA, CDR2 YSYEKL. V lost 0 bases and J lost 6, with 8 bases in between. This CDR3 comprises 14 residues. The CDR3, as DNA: TGCGCCAGCAGCCAAGAATGGAATCCCGGGGAGCTGTTTTTT. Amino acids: CASSQEWNPGELFF.

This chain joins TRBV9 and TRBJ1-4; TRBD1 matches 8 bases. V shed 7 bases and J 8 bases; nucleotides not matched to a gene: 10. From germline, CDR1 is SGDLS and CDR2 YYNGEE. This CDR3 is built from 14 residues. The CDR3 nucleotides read TGTGCCAGCTCTACCGGGACAGGAGGGGAAAAACTGTTTTTT. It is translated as CASSTGTGGEKLFF.

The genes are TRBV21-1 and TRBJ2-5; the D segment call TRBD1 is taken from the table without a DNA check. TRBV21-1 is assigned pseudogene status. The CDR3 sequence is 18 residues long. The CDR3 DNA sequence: TGTGCCAGCAGCAATAGGAAGATAGGACAGAGATTTCAAGAGACCCAGTACTTC. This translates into CASSNRKIGQRFQETQYF.

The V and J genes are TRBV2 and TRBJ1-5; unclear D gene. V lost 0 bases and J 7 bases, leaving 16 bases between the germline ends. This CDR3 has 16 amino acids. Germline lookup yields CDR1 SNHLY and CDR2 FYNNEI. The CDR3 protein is CASSEALREGGQPQHF. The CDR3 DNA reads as TGTGCCAGCAGTGAAGCGCTTCGGGAAGGAGGACAGCCCCAGCATTTT.

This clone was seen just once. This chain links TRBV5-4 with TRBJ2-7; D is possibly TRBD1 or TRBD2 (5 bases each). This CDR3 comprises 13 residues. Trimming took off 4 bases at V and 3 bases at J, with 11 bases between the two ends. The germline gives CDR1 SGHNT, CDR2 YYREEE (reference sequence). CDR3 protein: CASSPGRSYEQYF. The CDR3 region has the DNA TGTGCCAGCAGCCCGGGACGGAGCTACGAGCAGTACTTC. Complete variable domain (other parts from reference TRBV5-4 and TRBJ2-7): ETGVTQSPTHLIKTRGQQVTLRCSSQSGHNTVSWYQQALGQGPQFIFQYYREEENGRGNFPPRFSGLQFPNYSSELNVNALELDDSALYLCASSPGRSYEQYFGPGTRLTVT.

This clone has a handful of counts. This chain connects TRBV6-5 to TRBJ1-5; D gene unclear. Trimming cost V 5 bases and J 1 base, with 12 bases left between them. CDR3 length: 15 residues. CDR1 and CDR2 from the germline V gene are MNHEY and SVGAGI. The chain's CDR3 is CASSSPGVSNQPQHF. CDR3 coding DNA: TGTGCCAGCAGTAGTCCGGGAGTGAGCAATCAGCCCCAGCATTTT.

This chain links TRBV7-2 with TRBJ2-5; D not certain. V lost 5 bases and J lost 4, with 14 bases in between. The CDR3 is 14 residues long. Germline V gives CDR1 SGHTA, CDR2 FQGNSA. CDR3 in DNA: TGTGCCAGCAGCCTTGGCCCAGTACGAGAGACCCAGTACTTC. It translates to CASSLGPVRETQYF.

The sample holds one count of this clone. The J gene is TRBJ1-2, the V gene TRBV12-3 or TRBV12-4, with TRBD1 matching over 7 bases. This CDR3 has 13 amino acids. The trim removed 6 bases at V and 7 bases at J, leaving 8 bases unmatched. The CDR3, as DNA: TGTGCCAGCAGCATAGACAGGGAGCGTGGCTACACCTTC. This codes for CASSIDRERGYTF.

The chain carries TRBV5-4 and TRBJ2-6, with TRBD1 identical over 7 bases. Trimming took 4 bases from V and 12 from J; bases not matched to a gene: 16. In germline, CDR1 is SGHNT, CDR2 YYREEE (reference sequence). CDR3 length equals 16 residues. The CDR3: CASSRMDRSLVSVLTF. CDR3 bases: TGTGCCAGCAGCAGAATGGACAGGAGTTTGGTTAGCGTCCTGACTTTC.

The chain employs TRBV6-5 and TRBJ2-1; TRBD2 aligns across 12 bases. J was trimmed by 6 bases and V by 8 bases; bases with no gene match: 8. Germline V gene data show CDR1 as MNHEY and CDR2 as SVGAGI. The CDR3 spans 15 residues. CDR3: CASLGRTSGANEQFF. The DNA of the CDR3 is TGTGCCAGCCTTGGAAGGACTAGCGGGGCCAATGAGCAGTTCTTC.

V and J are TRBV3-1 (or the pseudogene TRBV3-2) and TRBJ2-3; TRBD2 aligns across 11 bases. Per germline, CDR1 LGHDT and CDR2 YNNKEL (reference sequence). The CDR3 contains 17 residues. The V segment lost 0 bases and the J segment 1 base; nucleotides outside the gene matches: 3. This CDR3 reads CASSQDIAGGGTDTQYF. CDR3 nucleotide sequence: TGTGCCAGCAGCCAAGATATAGCGGGAGGGGGCACAGATACGCAGTATTTT.

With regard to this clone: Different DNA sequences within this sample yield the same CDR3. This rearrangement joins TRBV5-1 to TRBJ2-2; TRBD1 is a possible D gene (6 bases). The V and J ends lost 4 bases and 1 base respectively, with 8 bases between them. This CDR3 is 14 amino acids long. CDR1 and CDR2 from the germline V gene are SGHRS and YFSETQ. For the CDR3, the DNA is TGCGCCAGCAGCCTGGGACAGAACACCGGGGAGCTGTTTTTT. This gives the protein CASSLGQNTGELFF.